This is a list of T cell receptor beta chains from one sample in a study of CD8+ T cells in alopecia areata. TCRdb's copy holds only in-frame clones and misses some; the assay was immunoSEQ multiplex PCR. The sample lists about 200,000 clones, 55% to 70% seen once, with 4% to 5% in the top ten. The starting material was CD4+ T cells sorted from blood, obtained at week 4, from a patient treated with tofacitinib. These receptors originate from a human donor with alopecia areata. CDR3s include the opening cysteine and the closing phenylalanine or tryptophan. The D gene is left open where the match is weak. Size values are once, few and many counts, or a class for expanded clones, and some rows have none.

J gene: TRBJ2-5
clone size: .
D gene: .
V gene: TRBV7-2
CDR3 protein: CASTLGGHETQYF
CDR3 DNA: TGTGCCAGCACCTTAGGGGGGCATGAGACCCAGTACTTC

J gene: TRBJ1-2
clone size: .
D gene: .
V gene: TRBV7-2
CDR3 protein: CASSPDSTRNYGYTF
CDR3 DNA: TGTGCCAGCAGCCCCGACAGTACCCGTAACTATGGCTACACCTTC

J gene: TRBJ2-1
clone size: few
D gene: TRBD2
V gene: TRBV7-2
CDR3 protein: CASSLVGPGTSGDKQFF
CDR3 DNA: TGTGCCAGCAGCTTAGTTGGTCCCGGGACTAGCGGGGATAAGCAGTTCTTC

J gene: TRBJ1-1
clone size: .
D gene: TRBD1
V gene: TRBV29-1
CDR3 protein: CSYGQGTEAFF
CDR3 DNA: TGCAGCTACGGACAGGGGACCGAAGCTTTCTTT

J gene: TRBJ2-7
clone size: .
D gene: TRBD2
V gene: TRBV6-5
CDR3 protein: CASSYSASGGQYF
CDR3 DNA: TGTGCCAGCAGTTACTCAGCTAGCGGGGGGCAGTACTTC

J gene: TRBJ1-2
clone size: .
D gene: .
V gene: TRBV25-1
CDR3 protein: CASSELERGYTF
CDR3 DNA: TGTGCCAGCAGTGAATTAGAGCGGGGCTACACCTTC

J gene: TRBJ1-4
clone size: .
D gene: .
V gene: TRBV7-9
CDR3 protein: CASSLVGRSEKLFF
CDR3 DNA: TGTGCCAGCAGCTTAGTCGGACGGAGTGAAAAACTGTTTTTT

J gene: TRBJ2-2
clone size: .
D gene: .
V gene: TRBV30
CDR3 protein: CAWNRDTGELFF
CDR3 DNA: TGTGCCTGGAACAGGGACACCGGGGAGCTGTTTTTT

J gene: TRBJ2-4
clone size: .
D gene: .
V gene: TRBV15
CDR3 protein: CATSASKSDIQYF
CDR3 DNA: TGTGCCACCAGTGCCAGCAAGTCGGACATTCAGTACTTC

J gene: TRBJ2-1
clone size: .
D gene: .
V gene: TRBV7-2
CDR3 protein: CASSQGGVTYNEQFF
CDR3 DNA: TGTGCCAGCAGCCAAGGGGGGGTAACCTACAATGAGCAGTTCTTC

J gene: TRBJ1-1
clone size: .
D gene: .
V gene: TRBV29-1
CDR3 protein: CSVDQAVNTEAFF
CDR3 DNA: TGCAGCGTTGATCAGGCAGTGAACACTGAAGCTTTCTTT

J gene: TRBJ2-5
clone size: .
D gene: TRBD2
V gene: TRBV29-1
CDR3 protein: CSVRTSGETQYF
CDR3 DNA: TGCAGCGTCCGGACTAGCGGAGAGACCCAGTACTTC

J gene: TRBJ2-3
clone size: .
D gene: TRBD1
V gene: TRBV29-1
CDR3 protein: CSVAYGTASTDTQYF
CDR3 DNA: TGCAGCGTGGCGTACGGGACAGCTAGCACAGATACGCAGTATTTT

J gene: TRBJ2-1
clone size: .
D gene: TRBD2
V gene: TRBV2
CDR3 protein: CASSLSGVPYNEQFF
CDR3 DNA: TGTGCCAGCAGCCTGAGCGGGGTGCCCTACAATGAGCAGTTCTTC

J gene: TRBJ2-5
clone size: once
D gene: TRBD2
V gene: TRBV7-2
CDR3 protein: CASSPGTTSGPLETQYF
CDR3 DNA: TGTGCCAGCAGCCCAGGAACAACTAGCGGGCCACTCGAGACCCAGTACTTC

J gene: TRBJ1-1
clone size: few
D gene: .
V gene: TRBV20-1
CDR3 protein: CSVRGGGAFF
CDR3 DNA: TGCAGTGTTCGCGGGGGGGGCGCTTTCTTT

J gene: TRBJ2-7
clone size: .
D gene: .
V gene: TRBV9
CDR3 protein: CASTPSSSAEYEQYF
CDR3 DNA: TGTGCCAGCACCCCCTCCAGCAGCGCCGAATACGAGCAGTACTTC

J gene: TRBJ1-2
clone size: .
D gene: TRBD1
V gene: TRBV9
CDR3 protein: CASSVDRAGYGYTF
CDR3 DNA: TGTGCCAGCAGCGTCGACAGGGCCGGCTATGGCTACACCTTC

J gene: TRBJ2-5
clone size: few
D gene: .
V gene: TRBV6-1
CDR3 protein: CASSRDISSETQYF
CDR3 DNA: TGTGCCAGCAGTAGGGACATTTCCTCAGAGACCCAGTACTTC

J gene: TRBJ1-4
clone size: .
D gene: TRBD1
V gene: TRBV5-1
CDR3 protein: CASSTGQVGDEKLFF
CDR3 DNA: TGCGCCAGCAGCACCGGACAGGTGGGAGATGAAAAACTGTTTTTT

J gene: TRBJ1-2
clone size: few
D gene: TRBD1
V gene: TRBV5-1
CDR3 protein: CASSSTGGAHGYTF
CDR3 DNA: TGCGCCAGCAGCTCTACAGGGGGCGCACATGGCTACACCTTC

J gene: TRBJ2-1
clone size: few
D gene: .
V gene: TRBV7-9
CDR3 protein: CASSLTYEQFF
CDR3 DNA: TGTGCCAGCAGCTTAACATATGAGCAGTTCTTC